This TCR beta chain came from a study of metastatic and nonmetastatic thyroid tumors (TCRdb year 2020). General notes on the study: Repertoires from peripheral blood and from tumor or nodule tissue samples of malignant and benign thyroid patients were compared. Findings and caveats that apply to the study as a whole: In both blood and tumor samples, malignant tumors were reported to have significantly higher TCR beta diversity than benign nodules.

Germline trimming: 6 bases from V, 2 bases from J; junction bases outside gene matches: 8. The CDR3 spans 17 residues, from the cysteine through the phenylalanine. The entry retains the CDR3 DNA only, 51 bases that are in frame from base 1. CDR1 SEHNR and CDR2 FQNEAQ are derived from the germline V gene (reference sequence). By how much of the sample it makes up, this clone is medium-sized (0.01 to 0.1%). The antigen this receptor binds is unknown. The record has no base qualities; no much larger clone is one base away. No patient had received any treatment before thyroid surgery. Using T-cell receptor beta sequencing, the study looked back at clinical samples from patients collected from the early 2010s to the late 2010s. Receptor libraries were prepared by PCR. The sequencer was an Illumina HiSeq 4000. High-throughput sequencing was used to profile the TCR beta-chain CDR3 region of each patient. The original methods were these. A classifier to discriminate distant-metastatic papillary thyroid cancer patients was built from CDR3 differences across clinicopathological groups. To measure repertoire diversity the researchers used the Shannon index, while the Morisita-Horn index served to gauge how similar the tumor and blood repertoires were. The public reads were reprocessed in TCRdb via fastp at Q25 and MiXCR, keeping in-frame beta chains. None of the V and J calls come from the authors' own analysis; TCRdb made them. The table for this sample lists approximately 2,100 clones; roughly 24% of them were counted only once. The ten largest clones capture 25% to 35% of the sample.

The sequence derives from a male donor with papillary thyroid cancer or a benign thyroid nodule (not recorded which). Some clones in this sample may be carry-over from other donors' samples. In this chain, TRBV7-9 is recombined with TRBJ2-3; 13 middle bases align to TRBD2. Sequencing used adjacent normal tissue. For the CDR3, the sequence is CASRPPGLAGHTDTQYF. Here is the DNA: TGTGCCAGCAGACCTCCGGGACTAGCGGGACACACAGATACGCAGTATTTT. The CDR3, completed at both ends by the reference TRBV7-9 and TRBJ2-3 genes, gives the full variable domain DTGVSQNPRHKITKRGQNVTFRCDPISEHNRLYWYRQTLGQGPEFLTYFQNEAQLEKSRLLSDRFSAERPKGSFSTLEIQRTEQGDSAMYLCASRPPGLAGHTDTQYFGPGTRLTVL.